One and the same sample provided the 20 T cell receptor beta chains below, sequenced in a study of CD8 T cells in ankylosing spondylitis. No antigen has been identified for these receptors. TCRdb used MiXCR to reprocess the 5' RACE reads, holding one entry per CDR3 protein. The table records around 100,000 distinct CDR3 sequences, approximately 8.9% of them present only once. The study's findings and limits: Roughly 8 highly homologous variants formed a TCR beta motif that appeared characteristic of ankylosing spondylitis blood.

Source material: blood, either unsorted or a sorted T cell fraction (not recorded which). These receptors all come from a male donor with ankylosing spondylitis.

This clonotype appeared a few times. V and J are TRBV7-8 and TRBJ2-7; 9 bases fit TRBD2. CDR1 and CDR2 from the germline V gene are SGHVS and FQNEAQ. This CDR3 comprises 16 residues. J lost 3 bases, V lost 5 bases, and 11 bases had no gene match. The CDR3 DNA is TGTGCCAGCAGCCCCCGGGATAGCGGGAGAAACTACGAGCAGTACTTC. This sequence encodes CASSPRDSGRNYEQYF.

This clonotype showed up many times. The chain carries TRBV29-1 and TRBJ1-2; D not certain. The CDR3 sequence is 12 residues long. Germline V gene lookup returns CDR1 SQVTM and CDR2 ANQGSEA. Trimming left V 7 bases short and J 8 bases short, with 17 bases between. The CDR3 spells CSAPDKGNGYTF. CDR3 sequence (DNA): TGCAGCGCCCCTGACAAGGGCAACGGCTACACCTTC.

The chain joins TRBV7-9 to TRBJ2-7; TRBD2 agrees at 7 bases. CDR3 length equals 15 residues. Per germline, CDR1 SEHNR and CDR2 FQNEAQ (reference sequence). Trimming cost V 5 bases and J 1 base; bases outside gene matches: 8. The DNA for the CDR3 is TGTGCCAGCAGCCCCGGGGCTAGCGGTTCCTACGAGCAGTACTTC. Amino acid sequence: CASSPGASGSYEQYF.

This clonotype was recorded a few times. This rearrangement joins TRBV2 to TRBJ2-2, with 8 bases identical to TRBD1. Germline-derived CDR1 and CDR2 are SNHLY and FYNNEI. After removal of 6 bases from V and 4 bases from J, the junction contained 4 bases not matched to a gene. The CDR3 length is 14 residues. The CDR3 is CASRGTGFTGELFF. CDR3 sequence (DNA): TGTGCCAGCAGGGGGACAGGCTTCACCGGGGAGCTGTTTTTT.

The CDR3 nucleotides are TGCGCCAGCTCCCCCGCACTAGCGCCCTCCTACAATGAGCAGTTCTTC. The encoded protein is CASSPALAPSYNEQFF. The chain joins TRBV10-2 to TRBJ2-1; 7 positions match TRBD2. This CDR3 comprises 16 residues. Germline trimming cut 8 bases from V and 0 bases from J; bases unmatched to any gene: 10. Germline V gene lookup returns CDR1 WSHSY and CDR2 SAAADI.

This clonotype was seen a handful of times. The chain couples TRBV2 to TRBJ2-7, with TRBD2 as a possible D gene (5 bases). V was clipped by 5 bases and J by 2 bases, with 10 bases between them. Germline assignment: CDR1 SNHLY and CDR2 FYNNEI. CDR3 length: 13 residues. The CDR3, as DNA: TGTGCCAGCAGTACTGACTATGCCTACGAGCAGTACTTC. This encodes CASSTDYAYEQYF.

Many counts were recorded for this clonotype. V gene TRBV4-2 combines with J gene TRBJ2-1; 14 nucleotides match TRBD2. The CDR3 length is 17 residues. Trimming removed 0 bases from V and 8 bases from J; junction bases left unmatched: 6. Germline-derived CDR1 and CDR2 are LGHNA and YNFKEQ. The CDR3: CASSQEGLAGEADEQFF. The CDR3 coding sequence is TGTGCCAGCAGCCAAGAGGGACTAGCGGGAGAAGCAGATGAGCAGTTCTTC.

V is TRBV5-1 and J is TRBJ1-2, with D possibly matching TRBD1 (5 bases). The CDR3 sequence is 14 residues long. The ends were cut back, 4 bases at V and 3 bases at J, with 13 bases in the middle. Germline CDR1 reads SGHRS; CDR2 reads YFSETQ. CDR3 sequence reads: CASSGEGFDYGYTF. The CDR3 bases are TGCGCCAGCAGCGGTGAGGGGTTTGACTATGGCTACACCTTC.

The table lists this clonotype with a few counts. The chain has TRBV28 and TRBJ2-1; TRBD2 matches at 10 bases. The CDR3 sequence is 14 residues long. CDR1 MDHEN and CDR2 SYDVKM come from the germline V gene. V was clipped by 8 bases and J by 6 bases; unmatched bases: 7. CDR3: CASGIAGGGNEQFF. Here the CDR3 DNA reads TGTGCCAGCGGAATAGCGGGAGGCGGCAATGAGCAGTTCTTC.

Many counts were recorded for this clonotype. The V gene is TRBV27, the J gene TRBJ1-1, with D hard to call. The CDR3 runs 13 residues. V dropped 6 bases and J dropped 4 bases, with 12 bases sitting between them. Germline CDR1 and CDR2: MNHEY and SMNVEV (reference sequence). CDR3 region: CASREIIGTEAFF. The CDR3 DNA reads TGTGCCAGCAGAGAGATCATCGGCACTGAAGCTTTCTTT.

This clonotype was counted once. The chain joins TRBV18 to TRBJ1-1; no clear D gene. There are 19 residues in the CDR3. Germline assignment: CDR1 KGHSH and CDR2 LQKENI. The V gene lost 6 bases and the J gene lost 0 bases, with 26 bases spanning the gap. The CDR3 here is CASSDLSPLQEGMNTEAFF. The CDR3 nucleotides are TGTGCCAGCTCGGACCTCAGCCCGCTACAAGAGGGTATGAACACTGAAGCTTTCTTT.

As to this clonotype: A much larger clone is a single base away; this may be a read error. The CDR3 nucleotides read TGCAGCGTTGAGGGGACTAGCGGGAGTGCCAATGAGCAGTTCTTC. This encodes CSVEGTSGSANEQFF. This rearrangement joins TRBV29-1 to TRBJ2-1, with 14 bases matching TRBD2. V lost 3 bases and J lost 6; bases outside the gene matches: 4. The CDR3 is 15 amino acids. Per germline, CDR1 SQVTM and CDR2 ANQGSEA.

This clonotype was observed a few times. The V call is TRBV4-1, the J call TRBJ2-1; tentative D call: TRBD1 (6 bases). V was clipped by 1 base and J by 8 bases, with 15 bases between them. CDR1 is MGHRA and CDR2 is YSYEKL in the germline V gene. This CDR3 comprises 15 residues. The CDR3 sequence: CASSQVAGAYDEQFF. CDR3 DNA: TGCGCCAGCAGCCAAGTGGCAGGGGCCTATGATGAGCAGTTCTTC.

This clonotype was counted between two and nine times. The chain couples TRBV24-1 to TRBJ1-2, with a tentative D call TRBD1 (5 bases). There are 12 residues in the CDR3. Trimming pared 5 bases from V and 8 bases from J, leaving 11 bases between. The germline gives CDR1 KGHDR, CDR2 SFDVKD. This chain's CDR3 is CATSGQGPGYTF. As DNA, the CDR3 is TGTGCCACCAGTGGTCAGGGACCAGGCTACACCTTC.

J is TRBJ1-6 and V is TRBV5-5; a possible D gene is TRBD1 (6 bases). From germline, CDR1 is SGHKS and CDR2 YYEKEE (reference sequence). Trimming took 0 bases from V and 8 from J, leaving 18 bases between them. This CDR3 has 17 amino acids. As DNA, the CDR3 is TGTGCCAGCAGCTTGGAAGGGACATGGGGTCCGCATTCACCCCTCCACTTT. It encodes CASSLEGTWGPHSPLHF.

In regard to this clonotype: The junction and the germline gene differ at one end; a read error may be behind it. The gene calls are TRBV5-5 and TRBJ2-1; D gene unclear. This CDR3 has 13 residues. Looked up from germline, CDR1 is SGHKS and CDR2 is YYEKEE (reference sequence). As DNA, the CDR3 is TGTGCCAGGAGCTCAGTGTTGGGCAATGAGCAGTTCTTC. Translation gives CARSSVLGNEQFF.

The V gene is TRBV2, the J gene TRBJ1-4; TRBD1 agrees at 7 bases. Germline CDR1 reads SNHLY; CDR2 reads FYNNEI. V dropped 9 bases and J dropped 5; count of bases not matched to a gene: 6. This CDR3 spans 13 amino acids. This chain's CDR3 is CARGTEQNEKLFF. CDR3 nucleotide sequence: TGTGCCAGAGGGACAGAGCAAAATGAAAAACTGTTTTTT.

In its sample, this clonotype was seen many times. The chain carries TRBV27 and TRBJ1-5; TRBD1 aligns across 9 bases. CDR3 length: 16 residues. V was pared by 2 bases and J by 6 bases, with 8 bases of the junction left unmatched. The germline CDR1 and CDR2 sequences are MNHEY and SMNVEV (reference sequence). CDR3 bases: TGTGCCAGCAGTTTACGGCCGGGACAGGGAATTCAGCCCCAGCATTTT. Translating it yields CASSLRPGQGIQPQHF.

This chain uses TRBV24-1 with TRBJ2-5; D gene ambiguous. Germline-derived CDR1 and CDR2 are KGHDR and SFDVKD. The CDR3 totals 15 residues. Trimming shortened V by 2 bases and J by 2 bases, and 11 bases separated the two germline ends. The chain's CDR3 is CATSDWVADQETQYF. The DNA for the CDR3 is TGTGCCACCAGTGATTGGGTCGCGGATCAAGAGACCCAGTACTTC.

The chain couples TRBV27 to TRBJ2-1; D is ambiguous. CDR1 is MNHEY, CDR2 SMNVEV, per germline (reference sequence). The CDR3 runs to 12 residues. Trimming took 1 base from V and 6 from J, leaving 4 bases between them. CDR3 sequence reads: CASSLLGNEQFF. CDR3 DNA sequence: TGTGCCAGCAGTTTATTGGGCAATGAGCAGTTCTTC.